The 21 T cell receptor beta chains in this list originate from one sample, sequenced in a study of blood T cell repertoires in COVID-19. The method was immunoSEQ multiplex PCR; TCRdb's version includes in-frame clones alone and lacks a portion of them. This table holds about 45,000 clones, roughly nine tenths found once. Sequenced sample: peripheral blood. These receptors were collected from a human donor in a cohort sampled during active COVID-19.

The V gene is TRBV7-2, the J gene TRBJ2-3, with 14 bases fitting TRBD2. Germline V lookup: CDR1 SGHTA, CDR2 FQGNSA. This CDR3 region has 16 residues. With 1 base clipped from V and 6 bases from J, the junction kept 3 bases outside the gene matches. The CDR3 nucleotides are TGTGCCAGCAGCTTAGGACTAGCGGGGGGGCAGGATACGCAGTATTTT. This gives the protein CASSLGLAGGQDTQYF.

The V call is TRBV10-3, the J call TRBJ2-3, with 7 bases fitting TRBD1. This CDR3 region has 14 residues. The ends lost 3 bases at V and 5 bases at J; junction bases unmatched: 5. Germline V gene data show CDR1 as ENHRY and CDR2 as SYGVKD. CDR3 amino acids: CAISDLSGGDTQYF. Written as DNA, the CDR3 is TGTGCCATCAGTGATCTTTCAGGGGGAGATACGCAGTATTTT.

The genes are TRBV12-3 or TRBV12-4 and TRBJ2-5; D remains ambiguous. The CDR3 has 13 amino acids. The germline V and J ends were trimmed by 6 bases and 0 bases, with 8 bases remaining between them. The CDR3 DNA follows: TGTGCCAGCAGGCCTAACCACCAAGAGACCCAGTACTTC. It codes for CASRPNHQETQYF.

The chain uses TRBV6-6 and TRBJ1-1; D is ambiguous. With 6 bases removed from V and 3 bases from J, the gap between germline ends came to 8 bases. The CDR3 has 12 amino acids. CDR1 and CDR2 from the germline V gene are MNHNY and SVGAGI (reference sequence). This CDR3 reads CASSVEDTEAFF. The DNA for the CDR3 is TGTGCCAGCAGCGTTGAGGACACTGAAGCTTTCTTT.

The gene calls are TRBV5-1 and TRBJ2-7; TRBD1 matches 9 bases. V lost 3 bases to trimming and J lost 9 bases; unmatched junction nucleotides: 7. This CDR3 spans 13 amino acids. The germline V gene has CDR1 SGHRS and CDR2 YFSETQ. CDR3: CASSSNRGQGQYF. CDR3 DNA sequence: TGCGCCAGCAGCTCAAACAGGGGGCAGGGGCAGTACTTC. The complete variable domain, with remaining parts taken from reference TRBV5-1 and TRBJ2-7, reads KAGVTQTPRYLIKTRGQQVTLSCSPISGHRSVSWYQQTPGQGLQFLFEYFSETQRNKGNFPGRFSGRQFSNSRSEMNVSTLELGDSALYLCASSSNRGQGQYFGPGTRLTVT.

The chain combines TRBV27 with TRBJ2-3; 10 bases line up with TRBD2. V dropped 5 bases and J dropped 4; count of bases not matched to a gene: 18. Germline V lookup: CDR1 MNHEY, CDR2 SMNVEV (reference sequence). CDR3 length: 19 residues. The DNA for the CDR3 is TGTGCCAGCAGTACCCCGGCCTCTTCGAGCGGGGGGGCCGCAGATACGCAGTATTTT. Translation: CASSTPASSSGGAADTQYF.

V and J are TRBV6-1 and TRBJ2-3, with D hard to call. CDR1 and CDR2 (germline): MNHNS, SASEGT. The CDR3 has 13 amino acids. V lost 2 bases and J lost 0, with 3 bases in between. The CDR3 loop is CASSEYSTDTQYF. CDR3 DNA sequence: TGTGCCAGCAGTGAATATAGCACAGATACGCAGTATTTT.

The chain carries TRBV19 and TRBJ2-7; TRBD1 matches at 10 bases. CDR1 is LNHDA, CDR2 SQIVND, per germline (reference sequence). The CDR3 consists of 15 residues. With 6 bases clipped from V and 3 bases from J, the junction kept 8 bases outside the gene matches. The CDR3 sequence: CASRWGTGDLYEQYF. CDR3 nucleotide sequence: TGTGCCAGTAGATGGGGGACAGGGGATCTCTACGAGCAGTACTTC.

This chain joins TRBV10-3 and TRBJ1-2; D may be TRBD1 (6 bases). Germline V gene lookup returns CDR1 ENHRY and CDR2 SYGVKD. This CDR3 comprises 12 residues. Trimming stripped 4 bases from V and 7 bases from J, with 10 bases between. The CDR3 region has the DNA TGTGCCATCAGTGGGTCAGGGGTTGGCTACACCTTC. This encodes CAISGSGVGYTF.

This chain's CDR3 is CASRGTSGGGSSGANVLTF. CDR3 bases: TGCGCCAGCAGAGGGACTAGCGGGGGGGGAAGCTCTGGGGCCAACGTCCTGACTTTC. This chain joins TRBV10-2 and TRBJ2-6; 16 nucleotides agree with TRBD2. Trimming took 6 bases from V and 0 from J; bases not matched to a gene: 5. CDR1 is WSHSY, CDR2 SAAADI, per germline. This CDR3 spans 19 amino acids.

The CDR3: CAWSQTQGADSPLHF. The CDR3 region has the DNA TGTGCCTGGAGTCAAACCCAGGGGGCGGATTCACCCCTCCACTTT. The chain combines TRBV30 with TRBJ1-6, with 8 bases fitting TRBD1. This CDR3 is built from 15 residues. V shed 2 bases and J 8 bases; nucleotides not matched to a gene: 8. Germline V gene sequence: CDR1 GTSNPN, CDR2 SVGIG (reference sequence).

CDR3 DNA: TGTGCCAGCAGCCGGGGACTTTCCTATGGCTACACCTTC. Amino acids: CASSRGLSYGYTF. J is TRBJ1-2 and V is TRBV7-9; TRBD1 might be the D (5 bases). The CDR3 runs 13 residues. The germline CDR1 and CDR2 sequences are SEHNR and FQNEAQ (reference sequence). Trimming took off 5 bases at V and 4 bases at J, with 11 bases between the two ends.

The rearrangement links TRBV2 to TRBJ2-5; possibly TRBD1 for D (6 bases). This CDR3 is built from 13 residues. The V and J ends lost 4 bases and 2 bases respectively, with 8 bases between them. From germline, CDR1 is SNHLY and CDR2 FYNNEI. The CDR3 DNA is TGTGCCAGCAGTGGAGGACAGCAAGAGACCCAGTACTTC. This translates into CASSGGQQETQYF.

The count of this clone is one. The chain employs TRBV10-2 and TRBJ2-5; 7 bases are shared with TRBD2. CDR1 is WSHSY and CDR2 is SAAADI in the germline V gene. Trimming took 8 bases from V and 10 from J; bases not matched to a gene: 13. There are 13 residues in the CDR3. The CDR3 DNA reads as TGCGCCAGCCACCGGGGGGAGGCCTCGGGCCAGTACTTC. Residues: CASHRGEASGQYF.

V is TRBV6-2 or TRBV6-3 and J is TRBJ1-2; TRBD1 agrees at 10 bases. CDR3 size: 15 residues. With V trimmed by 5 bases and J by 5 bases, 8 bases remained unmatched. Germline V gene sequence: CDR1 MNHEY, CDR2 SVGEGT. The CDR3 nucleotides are TGTGCCAGCAGTGCCCGACAGGGGGCGGAGTATGGCTACACCTTC. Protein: CASSARQGAEYGYTF.

CDR3 amino acids: CASSPRQGDPYEQYF. Here the CDR3 DNA reads TGTGCCAGCAGCCCGCGACAGGGAGATCCCTACGAGCAGTACTTC. The gene calls are TRBV9 and TRBJ2-7; 7 bases are a match to TRBD1. V was clipped by 4 bases and J by 2 bases; unmatched bases: 9. This CDR3 spans 15 amino acids. Germline-derived CDR1 and CDR2 are SGDLS and YYNGEE.

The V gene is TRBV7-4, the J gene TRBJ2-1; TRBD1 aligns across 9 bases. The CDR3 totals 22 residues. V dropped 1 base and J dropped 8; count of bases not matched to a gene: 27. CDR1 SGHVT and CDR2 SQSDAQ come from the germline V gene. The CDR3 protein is CASSLEYRLPGQGISLVHEQFF. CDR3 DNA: TGTGCCAGCAGCTTAGAGTATCGTTTACCGGGACAGGGAATATCCCTTGTACATGAGCAGTTCTTC.

This CDR3 is CASSQAPATSWGYTF. The CDR3 DNA is TGTGCCAGCAGCCAAGCTCCCGCCACTTCGTGGGGCTACACCTTC. The rearrangement uses TRBV3-1 (or the pseudogene TRBV3-2) and TRBJ1-2; D gene ambiguous. Germline loops: CDR1 LGHDT, CDR2 YNNKEL (reference sequence). Trimming took 1 base from V and 8 from J, leaving 17 bases between them. This CDR3 has 15 residues.

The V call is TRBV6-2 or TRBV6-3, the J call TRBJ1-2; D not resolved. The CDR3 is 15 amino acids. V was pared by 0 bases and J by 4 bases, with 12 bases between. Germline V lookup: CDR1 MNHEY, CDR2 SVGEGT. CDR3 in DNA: TGTGCCAGCAGTTACTCGGAGAAAGTCATCTATGGCTACACCTTC. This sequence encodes CASSYSEKVIYGYTF.

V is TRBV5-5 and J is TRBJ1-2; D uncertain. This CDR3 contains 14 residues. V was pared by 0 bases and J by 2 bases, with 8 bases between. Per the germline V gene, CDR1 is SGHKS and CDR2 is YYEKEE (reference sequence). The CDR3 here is CASSLGAGNYGYTF. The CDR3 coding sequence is TGTGCCAGCAGCTTGGGGGCGGGAAACTATGGCTACACCTTC.

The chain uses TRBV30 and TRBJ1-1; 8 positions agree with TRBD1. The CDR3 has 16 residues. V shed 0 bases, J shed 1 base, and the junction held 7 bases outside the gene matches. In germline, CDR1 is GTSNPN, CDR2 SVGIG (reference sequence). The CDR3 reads CAWSVQQGETNTEAFF. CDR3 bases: TGTGCCTGGAGTGTGCAACAGGGGGAGACGAACACTGAAGCTTTCTTT.